This TCR beta chain was recorded in a study of blood T cell repertoires in COVID-19. Study-wide context: Sites in the United States, Italy and Spain provided acute and convalescent COVID-19 samples.

TCRdb's copy holds only in-frame clones and misses some; the assay was immunoSEQ multiplex PCR. The sample comprises 250,000 or so clones, about 89% of which are singletons, and 8.8% rests with the top ten. Trimming took off 2 bases at V and 2 bases at J, with 19 bases between the two ends. Germline V lookup: CDR1 SGHRS, CDR2 YFSETQ. This CDR3 is built from 18 residues. Sequenced material: PBMCs or T cells enriched from blood (not recorded which). The chain carries TRBV5-1 and TRBJ1-4; D perhaps matches TRBD1 (6 bases). The sequence derives from a man aged 35 to 55 who had recovered from COVID-19. CDR3 amino acids: CASSFLNTGRGTNEKLFF. The CDR3 nucleotides read TGCGCCAGCAGCTTCCTCAATACAGGGAGAGGGACTAATGAAAAACTGTTTTTT.